This T cell receptor beta chain is drawn from a study of post-analysis software for immune sequencing data. Incorporated into the TCR beta cDNA libraries were unique molecular identifiers, which served to reduce PCR and sequencing biases. One entry per CDR3 protein, called by TCRdb with MiXCR from the PCR reads. The data contain roughly 600,000 distinct CDR3 sequences, around 44% of them singletons. Findings and limits, study-wide: Elevated frequency relative to controls characterized several TRBV segments in patients, TRBV5-6, TRBV5-1 and TRBV20-1 among them.

This clonotype showed up just a few times. Its antigen is not known. This CDR3 is built from 10 residues. Germline V CDR1 and CDR2: MGHDK, SYGVNS. The V end lost 6 bases, the J end lost 5 bases, and 5 bases lay between the germline ends. The source of this sequence is a girl aged 10 to 17 with multiple sclerosis. Sample: blood. This chain connects TRBV25-1 to TRBJ2-7; unclear D gene. CDR3 DNA: TGTGCCAGCAGGAGCGACGAGCAGTACTTC. It yields the protein CASRSDEQYF.